This entry lists 22 T cell receptor beta chains sequenced from one sample in a study of blood T cell repertoires in COVID-19. Sequencing used immunoSEQ multiplex PCR; TCRdb keeps in-frame clones, though not all of them. The repertoire has over 200,000 clones, roughly nine tenths of them found once; the top ten carry more than 1%. Source material: PBMCs or T cells enriched from blood (not recorded which). Receptors were obtained from a human donor in a cohort exposed to, infected with or recovered from COVID-19 (not recorded which). The donor label of this sample is uncertain.

This chain joins TRBV27 and TRBJ2-7, with a possible D match to TRBD2 (7 bases). V lost 7 bases, J lost 5 bases, and 21 bases lay in between. There are 15 residues in the CDR3. The germline V gene has CDR1 MNHEY and CDR2 SMNVEV (reference sequence). CDR3 loop: CASTTIRGALHEQYF. The CDR3, as DNA: TGTGCCAGCACTACCATCCGGGGGGCGCTTCACGAGCAGTACTTC.

The J gene is TRBJ1-1, the V gene TRBV29-1; 11 bases align to TRBD1. Unmatched junction bases numbered 8, after V lost 7 bases and J lost 1 base. The CDR3 runs to 15 residues. Germline CDR1 and CDR2: SQVTM and ANQGSEA. The CDR3 DNA sequence: TGCAGCGCGGACAGGGGGCATTTTGGGAACACTGAAGCTTTCTTT. Protein sequence: CSADRGHFGNTEAFF.

Here the CDR3 DNA reads TGTGCCAGCGGGCTGACCAATTCACCCCTCCACTTT. Translated, it gives CASGLTNSPLHF. The J gene is TRBJ1-6, the V gene TRBV12-3 or TRBV12-4; D is ambiguous. This CDR3 region has 12 residues. Between the trimmed V and J ends, which lost 8 bases and 7 bases, there was a span of 9 bases.

This chain joins TRBV19 and TRBJ1-2, with 7 bases lining up with TRBD1. From germline, CDR1 is LNHDA and CDR2 SQIVND (reference sequence). This CDR3 region has 18 residues. V lost 5 bases to trimming and J lost 0 bases; unmatched junction nucleotides: 15. The CDR3 protein is CASSVGGQESLANYGYTF. CDR3 nucleotides: TGTGCCAGTAGTGTGGGAGGACAGGAATCCCTAGCTAACTATGGCTACACCTTC.

This rearrangement joins TRBV7-2 to TRBJ2-5; 9 bases are a match to TRBD2. Germline V gene lookup returns CDR1 SGHTA and CDR2 FQGNSA. V lost 7 bases, J lost 5 bases, and 8 bases stayed unmatched. CDR3 size: 14 residues. The CDR3 loop reads CASTRGGAEETQYF. The CDR3 DNA is TGTGCCAGCACCCGCGGGGGGGCAGAGGAGACCCAGTACTTC.

The chain has TRBV11-2 and TRBJ2-7; D remains unclear. Germline V gene lookup returns CDR1 SGHAT and CDR2 FQNNGV. There are 13 residues in the CDR3. With 9 bases removed from V and 6 bases from J, the gap between germline ends came to 18 bases. The CDR3 reads CASGTSLRSEQYF. The CDR3 bases are TGTGCCAGTGGTACCTCCCTGAGGAGCGAGCAGTACTTC.

The V call is TRBV30, the J call TRBJ1-1; D not certain. CDR3 length: 12 residues. The germline V and J ends were trimmed by 8 bases and 0 bases, with 10 bases remaining between them. Germline CDR1 GTSNPN, CDR2 SVGIG (reference sequence). The chain's CDR3 is CARGLVNTEAFF. The CDR3 DNA follows: TGTGCCCGAGGATTGGTGAACACTGAAGCTTTCTTT.

This chain uses TRBV5-1 with TRBJ2-7, with unresolved D. There are 14 residues in the CDR3. Trimming cost V 3 bases and J 2 bases, with 12 bases left between them. Germline V gene data show CDR1 as SGHRS and CDR2 as YFSETQ. The CDR3 sequence is CASSSAVPPYEQYF. The CDR3 nucleotides are TGCGCCAGCAGCTCTGCAGTCCCGCCCTACGAGCAGTACTTC.

J is TRBJ2-1 and V is TRBV10-1; the match to TRBD2 covers 11 bases. In germline, CDR1 is WNHNN, CDR2 SYGVQD (reference sequence). The V and J ends lost 0 bases and 2 bases, in that order; junction bases with no gene match: 3. This CDR3 has 17 residues. The CDR3 DNA is TGCGCCAGCAGTGAGTCCATGGGACTAGCGGCCTACAATGAGCAGTTCTTC. Translated, it gives CASSESMGLAAYNEQFF.

The genes are TRBV5-4 and TRBJ2-1; 7 bases are a match to TRBD2. With 0 bases clipped from V and 7 bases from J, the junction kept 10 bases outside the gene matches. Germline CDR1 and CDR2: SGHNT and YYREEE (reference sequence). The CDR3 runs 16 residues. The CDR3 is CASSLELSSGLNEQFF. The CDR3 DNA sequence: TGTGCCAGCAGCTTGGAATTGAGTAGCGGGTTAAATGAGCAGTTCTTC.

The chain couples TRBV29-1 to TRBJ1-2, with 8 bases matching TRBD1. This CDR3 is built from 14 residues. V trimming: 5 bases; J trimming: 2 bases; junction bases outside the gene matches: 7. The germline CDR1 and CDR2 sequences are SQVTM and ANQGSEA. CDR3 residues: CSVPQGVYNYGYTF. The CDR3 DNA reads as TGCAGCGTTCCACAGGGGGTTTACAACTATGGCTACACCTTC.

The genes are TRBV7-6 and TRBJ2-5, with D possibly being TRBD2 (5 bases). This CDR3 has 16 residues. Trimming took off 5 bases at V and 1 base at J, with 17 bases between the two ends. CDR1 is SGHVS, CDR2 FNYEAQ, per germline. In nucleotides, the CDR3 is TGTGCCAGCAGCCGCAGCCGGGGAAGACTCCAAGAGACCCAGTACTTC. It encodes CASSRSRGRLQETQYF.

V and J are TRBV7-2 and TRBJ1-1, with 11 bases identical to TRBD1. V dropped 8 bases and J dropped 4; count of bases not matched to a gene: 3. This CDR3 comprises 13 residues. Germline V gene sequence: CDR1 SGHTA, CDR2 FQGNSA. The CDR3 region is CASGQGAGTEAFF. DNA for the CDR3: TGTGCCAGCGGACAGGGGGCGGGCACTGAAGCTTTCTTT.

The V call is TRBV27, the J call TRBJ1-5, with 7 bases aligning to TRBD1. CDR1 is MNHEY and CDR2 is SMNVEV in the germline V gene (reference sequence). The CDR3 is 17 residues long. Trimming at V came to 4 bases and at J to 0 bases, leaving 9 bases not matched to a gene. DNA for the CDR3: TGTGCCAGCAGTTCCTCAGGGGGACCGTATAGCAATCAGCCCCAGCATTTT. As protein: CASSSSGGPYSNQPQHF.

V usage is TRBV9 and J usage is TRBJ2-3; D is unresolved. From germline, CDR1 is SGDLS and CDR2 YYNGEE. There are 14 residues in the CDR3. V dropped 0 bases and J dropped 6 bases, with 11 bases sitting between them. The CDR3 bases are TGTGCCAGCAGCGTAGGAGTCCCAGCGGATACGCAGTATTTT. It translates to CASSVGVPADTQYF.

This chain joins TRBV30 and TRBJ1-3; TRBD1 might be the D (5 bases). The CDR3 loop spans 13 amino acids. Trimming removed 4 bases at V and 3 bases at J, with 10 bases between. In germline, CDR1 is GTSNPN, CDR2 SVGIG (reference sequence). CDR3 coding DNA: TGTGCCTGGAAGGTCGGGGGTGGAAACACCATATATTTT. Amino acids: CAWKVGGGNTIYF.

This sequence joins TRBV28 and TRBJ2-7, with no clear D. The CDR3 is made up of 12 amino acids. Per germline, CDR1 MDHEN and CDR2 SYDVKM. Trimming pared 10 bases from V and 2 bases from J, leaving 12 bases between. As DNA, the CDR3 is TGTGCCACCCGCTCAGGTCCCTACGAGCAGTACTTC. It yields the protein CATRSGPYEQYF.

The chain combines TRBV24-1 with TRBJ2-3; D gene ambiguous. Trimming cost V 1 base and J 0 bases, with 7 bases left between them. The V gene's germline CDR1 is KGHDR and CDR2 SFDVKD. The CDR3 extends over 15 amino acids. The DNA of the CDR3 is TGTGCCACCAGTGATTTTGATACAAGCACAGATACGCAGTATTTT. This codes for CATSDFDTSTDTQYF.

The chain uses TRBV6-4 and TRBJ2-7; D is unresolved. Trimming shortened V by 6 bases and J by 0 bases, and 15 bases separated the two germline ends. Germline V gene data show CDR1 as MRHNA and CDR2 as SNTAGT. The CDR3 runs 15 residues. The CDR3 DNA follows: TGTGCCAGCAGCCCCACCCCCACAAGCTCCTACGAGCAGTACTTC. Amino acids: CASSPTPTSSYEQYF.

This chain uses TRBV4-2 with TRBJ2-1; tentative D call: TRBD2 (5 bases). Trimming pared 0 bases from V and 14 bases from J, leaving 11 bases between. The germline V gene has CDR1 LGHNA and CDR2 YNFKEQ. The CDR3 sequence is 12 residues long. For the CDR3, the DNA is TGTGCCAGCAGCCAAGATGGAGGAATTAAGTTCTTC. Residues: CASSQDGGIKFF.

The chain joins TRBV30 to TRBJ1-1, with TRBD1 as a possible D gene (6 bases). The germline gives CDR1 GTSNPN, CDR2 SVGIG (reference sequence). The V end was cut by 3 bases, the J end by 7 bases, with 15 bases between. This CDR3 region has 13 residues. CDR3 in DNA: TGTGCCTGGAGGGCTGGATGGACAGATGAAGCTTTCTTT. It codes for CAWRAGWTDEAFF. The whole variable domain, filled in from reference TRBV30 and TRBJ1-1, reads SQTIHQWPATLVQPVGSPLSLECTVEGTSNPNLYWYRQAAGRGLQLLFYSVGIGQISSEVPQNLSASRPQDRQFILSSKKLLLSDSGFYLCAWRAGWTDEAFFGQGTRLTVV.

V is TRBV6-5 and J is TRBJ1-2, with D hard to call. CDR1 is MNHEY and CDR2 is SVGAGI in the germline V gene. Trimming shortened V by 6 bases and J by 3 bases, and 17 bases separated the two germline ends. The CDR3 contains 15 residues. In DNA form, the CDR3 reads TGTGCCAGCAGGGGGAGAAACATAGGAGACTATGGCTACACCTTC. Amino acids: CASRGRNIGDYGYTF.